The sequence of this TCR beta chain was determined in a study of neurological immune-mediated disorders. Findings of the study overall: When the repertoires were sorted by phylogenetic grouping, those of 18 of 34 multiple sclerosis patients ended up in one related-CDR3 cluster, a possible signature.

This CDR3 comprises 15 residues. Germline V gene sequence: CDR1 DFQATT, CDR2 SNEGSKA (reference sequence). The V and J ends lost 4 bases and 0 bases respectively, with 15 bases between them. The cDNA came from 5'RACE with 10-nucleotide random UMIs. TCRdb fed the 5' RACE reads into MiXCR, producing one record per CDR3 protein. The table has about 89,000 distinct CDR3 sequences, approximately 2.4% seen once. This clonotype was counted at least ten times. Its antigen remains unknown. The material sequenced was PBMCs. The chain combines TRBV20-1 with TRBJ1-1; D perhaps matches TRBD1 (6 bases). This receptor was identified in a woman aged 25 to 45 with multiple sclerosis. The CDR3, as DNA: TGCAGTGCTACGATACAGGGCAGGGTGAACACTGAAGCTTTCTTT. It is translated as CSATIQGRVNTEAFF.